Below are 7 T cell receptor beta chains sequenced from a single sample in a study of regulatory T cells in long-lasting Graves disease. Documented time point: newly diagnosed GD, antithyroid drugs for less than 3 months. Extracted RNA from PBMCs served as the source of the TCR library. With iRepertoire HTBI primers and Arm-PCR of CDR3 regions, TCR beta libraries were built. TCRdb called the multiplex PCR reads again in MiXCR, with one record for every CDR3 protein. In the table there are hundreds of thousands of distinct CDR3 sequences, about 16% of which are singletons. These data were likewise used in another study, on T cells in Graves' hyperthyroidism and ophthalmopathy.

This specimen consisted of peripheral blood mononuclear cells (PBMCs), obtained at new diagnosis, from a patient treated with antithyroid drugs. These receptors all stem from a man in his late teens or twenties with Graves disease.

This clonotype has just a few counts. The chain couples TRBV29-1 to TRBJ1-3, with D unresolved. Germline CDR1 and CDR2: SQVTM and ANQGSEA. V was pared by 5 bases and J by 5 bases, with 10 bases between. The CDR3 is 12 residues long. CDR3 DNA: TGCAGCGTTAAGGGCACGCGAAACACCATATATTTT. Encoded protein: CSVKGTRNTIYF. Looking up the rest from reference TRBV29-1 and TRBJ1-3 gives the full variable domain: SAVISQKPSRDICQRGTSLTIQCQVDSQVTMMFWYRQQPGQSLTLIATANQGSEATYESGFVIDKFPISRPNLTFSTLTVSNMSPEDSSIYLCSVKGTRNTIYFGEGSWLTVV.

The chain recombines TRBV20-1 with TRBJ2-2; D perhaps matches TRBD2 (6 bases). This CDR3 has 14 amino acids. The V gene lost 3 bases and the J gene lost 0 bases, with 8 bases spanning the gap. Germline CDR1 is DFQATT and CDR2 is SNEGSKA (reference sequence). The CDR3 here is CSASGGTNTGELFF. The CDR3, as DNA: TGCAGTGCTAGTGGCGGGACGAACACCGGGGAGCTGTTTTTT.

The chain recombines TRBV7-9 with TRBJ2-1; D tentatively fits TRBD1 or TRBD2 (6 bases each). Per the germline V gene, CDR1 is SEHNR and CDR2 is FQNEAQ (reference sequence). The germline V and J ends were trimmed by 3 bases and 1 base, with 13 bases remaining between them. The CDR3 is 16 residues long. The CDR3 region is CASSLGWGASYNEQFF. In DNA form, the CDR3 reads TGTGCCAGCAGCTTGGGGTGGGGGGCATCCTACAATGAGCAGTTCTTC.

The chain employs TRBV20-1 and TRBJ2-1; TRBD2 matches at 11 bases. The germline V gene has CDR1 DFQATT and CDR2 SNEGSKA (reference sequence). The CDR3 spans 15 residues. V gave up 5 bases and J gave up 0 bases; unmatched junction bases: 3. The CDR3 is CSASSGRFSYNEQFF. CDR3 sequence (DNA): TGCAGTGCTTCTAGCGGGAGGTTCTCCTACAATGAGCAGTTCTTC.

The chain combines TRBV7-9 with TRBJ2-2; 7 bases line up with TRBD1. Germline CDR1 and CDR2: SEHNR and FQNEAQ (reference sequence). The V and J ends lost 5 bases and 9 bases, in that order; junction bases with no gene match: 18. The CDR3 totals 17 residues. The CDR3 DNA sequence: TGTGCCAGCAGCCCCAAGGAGGAGACAGGGAGCGGAAGGGAGCTGTTTTTT. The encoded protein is CASSPKEETGSGRELFF. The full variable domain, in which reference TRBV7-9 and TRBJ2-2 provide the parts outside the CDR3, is DTGVSQNPRHKITKRGQNVTFRCDPISEHNRLYWYRQTLGQGPEFLTYFQNEAQLEKSRLLSDRFSAERPKGSFSTLEIQRTEQGDSAMYLCASSPKEETGSGRELFFGEGSRLTVL.

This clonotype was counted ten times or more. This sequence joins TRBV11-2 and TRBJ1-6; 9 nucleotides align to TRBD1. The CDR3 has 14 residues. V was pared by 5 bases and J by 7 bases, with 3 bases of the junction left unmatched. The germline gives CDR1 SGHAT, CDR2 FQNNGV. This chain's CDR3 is CASSRTGANSPLHF. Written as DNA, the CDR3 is TGTGCCAGCAGCCGGACAGGGGCCAATTCACCCCTCCACTTT.

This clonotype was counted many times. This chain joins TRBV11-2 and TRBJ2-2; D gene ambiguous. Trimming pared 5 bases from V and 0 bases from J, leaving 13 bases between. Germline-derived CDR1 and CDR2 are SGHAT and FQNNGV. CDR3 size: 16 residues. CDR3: CASSPQGAANTGELFF. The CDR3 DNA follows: TGTGCCAGCAGCCCCCAAGGTGCGGCGAACACCGGGGAGCTGTTTTTT.